In its sample, the clone carrying this TCR beta chain was seen a few times. This sample is drawn from a study of human T cells and chemical hapten exposure. V shed 5 bases, J shed 6 bases, and the junction held 12 bases outside the gene matches. Germline loops: CDR1 SGHRS, CDR2 YFSETQ. CDR3 length: 15 residues. Time point in this sample: patch test 1, 2 weeks after DPC sensitization. Sample treatment: therapeutic diphenylcyclopropenone sensitization with weekly scalp DPC. Each CDR3 protein is one row after TCRdb ran MiXCR on the RACE reads. The table records roughly 200,000 distinct CDR3 sequences, approximately 20% of them present only once.

This chain joins TRBV5-1 and TRBJ2-3; 7 positions match TRBD2. Sequenced here: whole blood, sampled in connection with sensitization to the hapten diphenylcyclopropenone (DPC). This TCR was recovered from a woman aged 45-59 years with alopecia areata. Some clones in this sample may be carry-over from other donors' samples. The CDR3: CASRMGTGGADTQYF. The CDR3 DNA sequence: TGCGCCAGCAGGATGGGGACGGGGGGTGCGGATACGCAGTATTTT.